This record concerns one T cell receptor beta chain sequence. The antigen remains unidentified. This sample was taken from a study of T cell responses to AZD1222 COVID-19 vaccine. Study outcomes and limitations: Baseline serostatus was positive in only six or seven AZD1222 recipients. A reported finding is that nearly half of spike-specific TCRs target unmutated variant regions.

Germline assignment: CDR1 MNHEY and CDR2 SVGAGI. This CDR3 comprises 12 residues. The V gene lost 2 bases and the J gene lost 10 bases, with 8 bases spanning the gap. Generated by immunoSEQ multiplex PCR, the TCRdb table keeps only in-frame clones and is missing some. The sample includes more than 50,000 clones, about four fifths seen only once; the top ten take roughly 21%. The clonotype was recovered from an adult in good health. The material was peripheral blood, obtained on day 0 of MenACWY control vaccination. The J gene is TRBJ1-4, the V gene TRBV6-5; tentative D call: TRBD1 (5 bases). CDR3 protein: CASSYQGGKLFF. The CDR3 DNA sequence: TGTGCCAGCAGTTACCAGGGAGGAAAACTGTTTTTT.